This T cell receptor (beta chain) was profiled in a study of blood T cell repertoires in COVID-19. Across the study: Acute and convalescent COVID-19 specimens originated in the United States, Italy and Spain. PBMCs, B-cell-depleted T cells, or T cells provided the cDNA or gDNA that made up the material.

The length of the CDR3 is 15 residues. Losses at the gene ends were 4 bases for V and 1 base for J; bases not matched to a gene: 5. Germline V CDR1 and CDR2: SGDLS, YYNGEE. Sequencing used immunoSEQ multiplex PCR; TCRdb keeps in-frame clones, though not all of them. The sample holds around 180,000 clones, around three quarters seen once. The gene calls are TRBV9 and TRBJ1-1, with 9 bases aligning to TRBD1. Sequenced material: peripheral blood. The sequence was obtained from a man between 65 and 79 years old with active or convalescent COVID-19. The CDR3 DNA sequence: TGTGCCAGCAGCAGGACAGGGGTTGGGAACACTGAAGCTTTCTTT. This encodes CASSRTGVGNTEAFF.